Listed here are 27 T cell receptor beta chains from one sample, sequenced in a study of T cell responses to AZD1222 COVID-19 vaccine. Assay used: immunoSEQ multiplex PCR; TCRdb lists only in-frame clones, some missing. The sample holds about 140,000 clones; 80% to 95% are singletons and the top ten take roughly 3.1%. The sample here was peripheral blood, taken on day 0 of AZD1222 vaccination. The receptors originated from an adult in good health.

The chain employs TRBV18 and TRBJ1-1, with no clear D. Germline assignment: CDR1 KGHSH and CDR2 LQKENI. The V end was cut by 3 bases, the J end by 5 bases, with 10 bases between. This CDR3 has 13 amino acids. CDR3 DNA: TGTGCCAGCTCACCTAAGGGTGGGACTGAAGCTTTCTTT. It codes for CASSPKGGTEAFF.

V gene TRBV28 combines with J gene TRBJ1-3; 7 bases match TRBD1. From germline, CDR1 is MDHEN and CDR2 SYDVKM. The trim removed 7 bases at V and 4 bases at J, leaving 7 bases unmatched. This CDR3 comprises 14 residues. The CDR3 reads CASMEGARGNTIYF. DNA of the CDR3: TGTGCCAGCATGGAGGGGGCGCGCGGAAACACCATATATTTT.

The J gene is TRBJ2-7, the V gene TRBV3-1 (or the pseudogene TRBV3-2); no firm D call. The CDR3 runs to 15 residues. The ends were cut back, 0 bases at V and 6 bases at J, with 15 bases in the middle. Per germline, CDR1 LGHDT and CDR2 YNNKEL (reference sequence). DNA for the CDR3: TGTGCCAGCAGCCAAGATGCCGGCTCAGGTGGCGAGCAGTACTTC. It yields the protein CASSQDAGSGGEQYF.

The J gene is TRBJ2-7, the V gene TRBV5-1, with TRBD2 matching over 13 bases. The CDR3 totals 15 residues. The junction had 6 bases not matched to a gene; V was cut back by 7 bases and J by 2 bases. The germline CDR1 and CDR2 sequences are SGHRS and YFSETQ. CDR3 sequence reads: CASQPGLAGTYEQYF. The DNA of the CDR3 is TGCGCCAGCCAACCGGGACTAGCGGGAACCTACGAGCAGTACTTC.

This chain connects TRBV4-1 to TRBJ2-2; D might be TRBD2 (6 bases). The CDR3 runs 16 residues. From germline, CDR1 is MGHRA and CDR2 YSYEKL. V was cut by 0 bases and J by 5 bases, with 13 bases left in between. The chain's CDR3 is CASSQDKGLLTGELFF. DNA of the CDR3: TGCGCCAGCAGCCAAGATAAGGGACTCCTAACCGGGGAGCTGTTTTTT.

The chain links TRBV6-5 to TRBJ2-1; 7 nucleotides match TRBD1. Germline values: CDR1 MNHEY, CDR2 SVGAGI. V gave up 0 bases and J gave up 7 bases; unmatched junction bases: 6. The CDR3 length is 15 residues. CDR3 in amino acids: CASSYSVARGNEQFF. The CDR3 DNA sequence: TGTGCCAGCAGTTACTCGGTGGCCAGGGGGAATGAGCAGTTCTTC.

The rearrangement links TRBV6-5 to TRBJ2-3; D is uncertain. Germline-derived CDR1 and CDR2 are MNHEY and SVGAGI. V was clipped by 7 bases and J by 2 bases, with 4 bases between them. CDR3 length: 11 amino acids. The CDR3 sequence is CASTLTDTQYF. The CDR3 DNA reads TGTGCCAGCACCCTCACAGATACGCAGTATTTT.

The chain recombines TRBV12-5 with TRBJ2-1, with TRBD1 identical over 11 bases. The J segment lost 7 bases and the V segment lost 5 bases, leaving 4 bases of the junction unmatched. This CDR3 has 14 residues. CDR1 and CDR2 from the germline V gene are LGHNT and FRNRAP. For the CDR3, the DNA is TGTGCTAGTGGTGGCCGGGACAGGGGGAATGAGCAGTTCTTC. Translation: CASGGRDRGNEQFF.

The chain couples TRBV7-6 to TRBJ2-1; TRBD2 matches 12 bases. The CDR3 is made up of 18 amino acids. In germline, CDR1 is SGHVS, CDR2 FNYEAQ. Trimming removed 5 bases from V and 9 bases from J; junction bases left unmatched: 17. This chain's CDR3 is CASSHLGRSGLAGPEQFF. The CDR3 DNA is TGTGCCAGCAGCCACTTAGGACGGTCGGGACTAGCGGGCCCTGAGCAGTTCTTC.

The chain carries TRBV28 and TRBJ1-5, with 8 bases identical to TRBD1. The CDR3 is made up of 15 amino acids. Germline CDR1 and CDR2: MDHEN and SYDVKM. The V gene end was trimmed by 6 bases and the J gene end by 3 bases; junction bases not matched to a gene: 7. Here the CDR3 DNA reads TGTGCCAGCAGCCTTGGACAGGGCATCAATCAGCCCCAGCATTTT. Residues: CASSLGQGINQPQHF. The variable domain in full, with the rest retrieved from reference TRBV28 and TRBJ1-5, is DVKVTQSSRYLVKRTGEKVFLECVQDMDHENMFWYRQDPGLGLRLIYFSYDVKMKEKGDIPEGYSVSREKKERFSLILESASTNQTSMYLCASSLGQGINQPQHFGDGTRLSIL.

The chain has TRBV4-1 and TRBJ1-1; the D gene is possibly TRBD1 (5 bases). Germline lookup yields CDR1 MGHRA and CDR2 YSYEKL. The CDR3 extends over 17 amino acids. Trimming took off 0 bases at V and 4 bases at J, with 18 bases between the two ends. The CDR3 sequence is CASSQEAGGEIGTEAFF. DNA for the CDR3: TGCGCCAGCAGCCAAGAGGCGGGGGGGGAGATTGGCACTGAAGCTTTCTTT.

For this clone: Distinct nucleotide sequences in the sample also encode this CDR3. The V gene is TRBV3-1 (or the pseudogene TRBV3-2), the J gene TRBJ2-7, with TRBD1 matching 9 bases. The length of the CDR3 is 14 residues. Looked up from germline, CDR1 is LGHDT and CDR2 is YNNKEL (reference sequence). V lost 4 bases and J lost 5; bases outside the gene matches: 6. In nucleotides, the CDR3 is TGTGCCAGCAGCCCTGGACAGGGGTCCCACGAGCAGTACTTC. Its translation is CASSPGQGSHEQYF.

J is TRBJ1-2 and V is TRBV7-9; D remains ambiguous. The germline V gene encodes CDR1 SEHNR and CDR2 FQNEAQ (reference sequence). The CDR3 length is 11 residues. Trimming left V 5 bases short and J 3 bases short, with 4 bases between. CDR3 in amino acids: CASSRDYGYTF. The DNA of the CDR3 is TGTGCCAGCAGCAGGGACTATGGCTACACCTTC.

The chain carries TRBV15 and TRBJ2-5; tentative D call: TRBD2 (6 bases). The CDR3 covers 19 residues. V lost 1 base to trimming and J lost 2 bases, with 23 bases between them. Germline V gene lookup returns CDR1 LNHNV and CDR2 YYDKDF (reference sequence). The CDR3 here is CATSRGVATKGRGQETQYF. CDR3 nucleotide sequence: TGTGCCACCAGCAGAGGGGTCGCCACCAAGGGGCGGGGACAAGAGACCCAGTACTTC.

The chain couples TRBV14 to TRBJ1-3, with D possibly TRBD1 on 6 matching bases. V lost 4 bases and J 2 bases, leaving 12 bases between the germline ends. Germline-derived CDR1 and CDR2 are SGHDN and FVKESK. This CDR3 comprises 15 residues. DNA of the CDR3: TGTGCCAGCAGCCTAATACAGGGAACTGGAAACACCATATATTTT. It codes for CASSLIQGTGNTIYF. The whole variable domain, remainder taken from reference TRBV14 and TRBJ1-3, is EAGVTQFPSHSVIEKGQTVTLRCDPISGHDNLYWYRRVMGKEIKFLLHFVKESKQDESGMPNNRFLAERTGGTYSTLKVQPAELEDSGVYFCASSLIQGTGNTIYFGEGSWLTVV.

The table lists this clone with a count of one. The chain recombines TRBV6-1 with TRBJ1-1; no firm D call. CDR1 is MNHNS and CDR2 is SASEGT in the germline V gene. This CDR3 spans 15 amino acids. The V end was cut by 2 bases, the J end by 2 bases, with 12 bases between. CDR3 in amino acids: CASSETPDGNTEAFF. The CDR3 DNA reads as TGTGCCAGCAGTGAAACCCCGGACGGAAACACTGAAGCTTTCTTT.

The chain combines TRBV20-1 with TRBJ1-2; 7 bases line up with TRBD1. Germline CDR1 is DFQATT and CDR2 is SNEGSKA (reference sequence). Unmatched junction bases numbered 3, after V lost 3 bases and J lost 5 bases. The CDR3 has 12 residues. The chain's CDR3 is CSASDRVYGYTF. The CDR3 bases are TGCAGTGCTAGTGACAGGGTATATGGCTACACCTTC.

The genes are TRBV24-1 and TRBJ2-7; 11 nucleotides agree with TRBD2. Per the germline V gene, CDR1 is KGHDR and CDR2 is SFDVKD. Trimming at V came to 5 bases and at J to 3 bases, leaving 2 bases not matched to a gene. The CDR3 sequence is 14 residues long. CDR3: CATSATSGSYEQYF. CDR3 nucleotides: TGTGCCACCAGTGCCACTAGCGGGAGCTACGAGCAGTACTTC.

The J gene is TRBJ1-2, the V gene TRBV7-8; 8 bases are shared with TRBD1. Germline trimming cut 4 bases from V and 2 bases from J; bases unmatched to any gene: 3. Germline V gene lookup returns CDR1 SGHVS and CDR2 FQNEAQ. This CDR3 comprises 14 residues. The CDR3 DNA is TGTGCCAGCAGCTCTCGACAGGGGAACTATGGCTACACCTTC. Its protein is CASSSRQGNYGYTF.

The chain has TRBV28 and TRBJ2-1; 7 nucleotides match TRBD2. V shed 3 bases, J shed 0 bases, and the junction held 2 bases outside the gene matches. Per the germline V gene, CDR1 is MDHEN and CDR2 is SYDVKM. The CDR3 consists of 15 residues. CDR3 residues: CASSLRGSSYNEQFF. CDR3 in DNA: TGTGCCAGCAGTTTGCGCGGGAGCTCCTACAATGAGCAGTTCTTC.

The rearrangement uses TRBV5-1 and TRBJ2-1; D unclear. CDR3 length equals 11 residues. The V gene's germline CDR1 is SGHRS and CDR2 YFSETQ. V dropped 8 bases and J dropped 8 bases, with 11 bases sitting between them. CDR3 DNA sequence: TGCGCCAGTTCTATGTTGGATGAGCAGTTCTTC. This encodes CASSMLDEQFF.

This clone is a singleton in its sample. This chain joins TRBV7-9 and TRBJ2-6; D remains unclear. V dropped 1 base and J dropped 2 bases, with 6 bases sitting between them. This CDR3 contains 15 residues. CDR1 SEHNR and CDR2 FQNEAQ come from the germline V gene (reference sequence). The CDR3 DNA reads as TGTGCCAGCAGCTTAGGGACCCCTGGGGCCAACGTCCTGACTTTC. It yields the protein CASSLGTPGANVLTF. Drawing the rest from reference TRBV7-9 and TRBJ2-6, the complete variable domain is DTGVSQNPRHKITKRGQNVTFRCDPISEHNRLYWYRQTLGQGPEFLTYFQNEAQLEKSRLLSDRFSAERPKGSFSTLEIQRTEQGDSAMYLCASSLGTPGANVLTFGAGSRLTVL.

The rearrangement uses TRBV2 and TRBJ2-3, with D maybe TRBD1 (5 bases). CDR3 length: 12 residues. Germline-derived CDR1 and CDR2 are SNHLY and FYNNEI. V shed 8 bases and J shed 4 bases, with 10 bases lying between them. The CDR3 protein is CASRRVADTQYF. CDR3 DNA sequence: TGTGCCAGCCGCAGGGTGGCAGATACGCAGTATTTT.

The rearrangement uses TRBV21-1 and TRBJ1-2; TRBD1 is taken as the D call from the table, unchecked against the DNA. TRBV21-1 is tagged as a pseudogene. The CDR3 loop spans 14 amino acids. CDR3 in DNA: TGTGCCAGCAGCGGGCGAACAGGGGTGCCCGGCTACACCTTC. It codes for CASSGRTGVPGYTF.

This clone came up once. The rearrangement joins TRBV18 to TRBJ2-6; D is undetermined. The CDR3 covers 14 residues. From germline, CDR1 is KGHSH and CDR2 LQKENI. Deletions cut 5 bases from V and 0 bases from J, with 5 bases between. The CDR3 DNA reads TGTGCCAGCTCATCAGGCTCTGGGGCCAACGTCCTGACTTTC. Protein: CASSSGSGANVLTF.

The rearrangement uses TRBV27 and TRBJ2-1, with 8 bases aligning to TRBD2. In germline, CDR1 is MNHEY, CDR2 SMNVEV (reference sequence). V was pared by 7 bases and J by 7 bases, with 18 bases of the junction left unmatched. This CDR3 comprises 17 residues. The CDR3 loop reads CASKRLAGPFAQNEQFF. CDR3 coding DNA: TGTGCCAGCAAAAGATTAGCGGGACCCTTTGCGCAGAATGAGCAGTTCTTC.

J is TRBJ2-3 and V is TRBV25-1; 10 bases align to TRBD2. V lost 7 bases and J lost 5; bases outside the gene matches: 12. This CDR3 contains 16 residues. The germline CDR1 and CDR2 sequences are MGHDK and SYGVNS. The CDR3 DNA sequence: TGTGCCAGCATTCGTCCACTAGCGGGGAACGGAGATACGCAGTATTTT. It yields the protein CASIRPLAGNGDTQYF.